This TCR beta chain was sequenced during a study of cytomegalovirus exposure and HLA in healthy donors. This clone showed up just a few times. Amplification used 60 Vbeta primers and 13 Jbeta primers. The assay was immunoSEQ multiplex PCR, and TCRdb's table has in-frame clones only and misses some. The sample has around 150,000 clones; 66% are singletons. Trimming cost V 2 bases and J 4 bases; bases outside gene matches: 4. The CDR3 is 14 residues long. CDR1 is MNHEY, CDR2 SMNVEV, per germline (reference sequence). This sequence was found in a human donor in good health. Sequenced: PBMCs. The chain employs TRBV27 and TRBJ2-5; 7 bases match TRBD2. Here the CDR3 DNA reads TGTGCCAGCAGTTTACTGGGCGGGAGAGAGACCCAGTACTTC. This translates into CASSLLGGRETQYF.